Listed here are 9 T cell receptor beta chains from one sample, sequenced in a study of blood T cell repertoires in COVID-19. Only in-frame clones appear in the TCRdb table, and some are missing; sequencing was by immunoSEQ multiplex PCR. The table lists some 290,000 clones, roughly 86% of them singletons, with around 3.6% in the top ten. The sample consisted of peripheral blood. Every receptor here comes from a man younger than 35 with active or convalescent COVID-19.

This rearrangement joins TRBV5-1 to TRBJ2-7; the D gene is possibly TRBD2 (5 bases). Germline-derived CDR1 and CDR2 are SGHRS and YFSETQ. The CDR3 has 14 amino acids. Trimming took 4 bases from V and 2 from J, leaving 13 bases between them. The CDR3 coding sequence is TGCGCCAGCAGCGGGAGTGGTGATGCCTACGAGCAGTACTTC. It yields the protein CASSGSGDAYEQYF.

The CDR3 region is CASSLRLGNEQFF. CDR3 nucleotides: TGTGCCAGCAGCCTTAGACTGGGTAATGAGCAGTTCTTC. V is TRBV3-1 (or the pseudogene TRBV3-2) and J is TRBJ2-1; D remains unclear. V was shortened by 4 bases and J by 7 bases, with 11 bases between the two germline ends. The CDR3 contains 13 residues. Germline lookup yields CDR1 LGHDT and CDR2 YNNKEL (reference sequence).

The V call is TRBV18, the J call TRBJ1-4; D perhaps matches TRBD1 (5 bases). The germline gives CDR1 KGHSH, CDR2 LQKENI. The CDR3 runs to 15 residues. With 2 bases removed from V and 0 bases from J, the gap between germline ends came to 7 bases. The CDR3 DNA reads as TGTGCCAGCTCACCAGACAGTTCAACTAATGAAAAACTGTTTTTT. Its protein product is CASSPDSSTNEKLFF.

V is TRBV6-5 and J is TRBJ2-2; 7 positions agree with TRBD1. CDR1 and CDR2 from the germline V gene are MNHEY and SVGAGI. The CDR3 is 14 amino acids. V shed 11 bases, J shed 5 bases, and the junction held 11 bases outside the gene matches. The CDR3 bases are TGTGCCGCAAACGCTATCAGGGGGACCGGGGAGCTGTTTTTT. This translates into CAANAIRGTGELFF.

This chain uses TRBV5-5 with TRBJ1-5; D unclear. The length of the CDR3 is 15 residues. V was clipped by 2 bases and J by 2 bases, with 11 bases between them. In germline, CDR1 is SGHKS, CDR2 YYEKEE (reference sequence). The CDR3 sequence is CASSLVALRNQPQHF. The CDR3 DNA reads TGTGCCAGCAGCTTAGTAGCACTTCGCAATCAGCCCCAGCATTTT.

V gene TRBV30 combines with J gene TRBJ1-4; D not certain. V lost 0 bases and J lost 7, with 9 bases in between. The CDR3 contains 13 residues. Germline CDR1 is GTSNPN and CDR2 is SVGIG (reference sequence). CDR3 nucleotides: TGTGCCTGGAGTGTAACGCCCGGTGAAAAACTGTTTTTT. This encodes CAWSVTPGEKLFF.

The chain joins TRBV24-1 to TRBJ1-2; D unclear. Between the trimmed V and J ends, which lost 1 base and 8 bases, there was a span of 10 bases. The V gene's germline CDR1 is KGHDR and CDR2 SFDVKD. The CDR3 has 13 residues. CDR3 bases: TGTGCCACCAGTGATTTTCTGGGCCAAGGCTACACCTTC. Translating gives CATSDFLGQGYTF.

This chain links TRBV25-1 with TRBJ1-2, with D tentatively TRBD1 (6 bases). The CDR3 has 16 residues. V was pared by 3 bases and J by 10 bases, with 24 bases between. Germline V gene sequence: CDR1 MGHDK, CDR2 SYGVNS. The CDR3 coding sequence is TGTGCCAGCAGTGACCGAAGACAGGCCTATGAGGGGTCCTACACCTTC. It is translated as CASSDRRQAYEGSYTF.

Here the CDR3 DNA reads TGTGCCAGTAGTATAGGACGACAGGGAAACTATGGCTACACCTTC. Translating gives CASSIGRQGNYGYTF. This chain links TRBV19 with TRBJ1-2, with 7 bases fitting TRBD1. The germline V gene has CDR1 LNHDA and CDR2 SQIVND (reference sequence). The CDR3 runs to 15 residues. Unmatched junction bases numbered 4, after V lost 1 base and J lost 2 bases.